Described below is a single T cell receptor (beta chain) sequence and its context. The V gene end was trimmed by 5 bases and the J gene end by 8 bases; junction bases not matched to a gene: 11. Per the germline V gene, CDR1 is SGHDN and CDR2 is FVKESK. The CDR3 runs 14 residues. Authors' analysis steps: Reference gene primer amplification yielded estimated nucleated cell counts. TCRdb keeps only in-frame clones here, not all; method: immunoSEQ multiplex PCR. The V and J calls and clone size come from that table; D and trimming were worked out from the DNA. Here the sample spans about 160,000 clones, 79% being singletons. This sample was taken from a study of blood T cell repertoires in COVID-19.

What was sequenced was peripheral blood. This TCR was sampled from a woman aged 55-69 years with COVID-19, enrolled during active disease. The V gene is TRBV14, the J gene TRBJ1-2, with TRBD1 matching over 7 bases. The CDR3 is CASSDREWRYGYTF. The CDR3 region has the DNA TGTGCCAGCAGCGACAGGGAGTGGAGATACGGCTACACCTTC. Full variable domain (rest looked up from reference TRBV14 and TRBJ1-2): EAGVTQFPSHSVIEKGQTVTLRCDPISGHDNLYWYRRVMGKEIKFLLHFVKESKQDESGMPNNRFLAERTGGTYSTLKVQPAELEDSGVYFCASSDREWRYGYTFGSGTRLTVV.